This entry is about one TCR beta chain. What this receptor recognizes is not known. No qualities accompany the bases; no much larger clone lies one base away. CDR1 and CDR2 were assigned from the germline V gene as MNHNS and SASEGT. The trim is 2 bases for V and 7 bases for J, with a gap of 5 bases between the germline ends. The CDR3, from cysteine to phenylalanine, totals 12 residues. Of all the DNA, just the CDR3 is kept, 36 bases in frame from base 1. The sample is drawn from a study of T cell changes during pregnancy in multiple sclerosis (dated by TCRdb to the late 2010s). The study in broad terms: The study examined how the T cell repertoire changed over the course of pregnancy in women with multiple sclerosis.

Library preparation employed the immunoSEQ multiplex PCR assay. TCRdb stores this immuneACCESS table with in-frame sequences only. Part of the clones is absent; in the studies checked, under half of the shortfall reflects unresolved V genes, and no reason is known for the rest. This sample holds 85,000 to 100,000 clones; 85% to 95% were observed only once. The top ten clones comprise around 1% of the sample. The TCR was taken from a female donor with multiple sclerosis, enrolled in a pregnancy study. This sample comprised peripheral blood, obtained before pregnancy. The chain employs TRBV6-1 and TRBJ2-2, and possibly TRBD1, on 5 matching bases. The sequenced DNA: TGTGCCAGCAGTGAACAGGGCGGGGAGCTGTTTTTT. Its protein is CASSEQGGELFF.